The clone carrying this TCR beta chain was recorded at least ten times. Germline values: CDR1 SEHNR, CDR2 FQNEAQ (reference sequence). J gave up 14 bases and V 5 bases, and 7 bases lay outside the gene matches. There are 12 residues in the CDR3. The data were obtained in a study of T-cell memory formation after mild COVID-19. Employing constant-segment primers, 5'RACE generated TCR alpha and TCR beta cDNA libraries bearing sample barcodes and UMIs. TCRdb fed the 5' RACE reads into MiXCR, producing one record per CDR3 protein. Among about 390,000 distinct CDR3 sequences listed, about a sixth were seen once.

The sequencing input was PBMCs or a T cell subset sorted from them (not recorded which). The chain is built from TRBV7-9 and TRBJ2-1; TRBD2 matches at 9 bases. The TCR sequence derives from a man between 18 and 35 years old who had mild COVID-19 (a few samples of this study predate the infection). Cell type and time point are not known. CDR3: CASSPASGDEFF. For the CDR3, the DNA is TGTGCCAGCAGCCCCGCTAGCGGGGACGAGTTCTTC. The full variable domain, completed using reference TRBV7-9 and TRBJ2-1, is DTGVSQNPRHKITKRGQNVTFRCDPISEHNRLYWYRQTLGQGPEFLTYFQNEAQLEKSRLLSDRFSAERPKGSFSTLEIQRTEQGDSAMYLCASSPASGDEFFGPGTRLTVL.